The entry that follows covers one TCR beta chain sequence. TCRdb called the 5' RACE reads again in MiXCR, with one record for every CDR3 protein. The table shows some 57,000 distinct CDR3 sequences, with roughly an eighth occurring only once. This sample is drawn from a study of early T cells in non-severe SARS-CoV-2 infection. V lost 4 bases to trimming and J lost 2 bases; unmatched junction nucleotides: 7. This CDR3 region has 16 residues. Germline V lookup: CDR1 MNHEY, CDR2 SVGAGI. The rearrangement joins TRBV6-5 to TRBJ2-5; 10 bases are shared with TRBD2. This receptor was identified in an adult who was a healthcare worker with PCR-confirmed SARS-CoV-2 infection or an uninfected control (not recorded which). The specimen was whole blood. In DNA, the CDR3 is TGTGCCAGCAGTTTAGGACTAGCGGTGGTTCAAGAGACCCAGTACTTC. Its protein product is CASSLGLAVVQETQYF.